The present T cell receptor (beta chain) was sequenced within a study of blood T cells in healthy people across ages. Germline assignment: CDR1 WSHSY and CDR2 SAAADI. The CDR3 is made up of 15 amino acids. Trimming left V 2 bases short and J 4 bases short, with 14 bases between. Using a J-beta primer mix together with a sample-barcoded 5' primer, a second PCR was run for roughly 6 to 11 cycles. TCRdb re-derived calls from the 5' RACE reads in MiXCR, one entry per CDR3 protein. The sample holds 600,000 to 900,000 distinct CDR3 sequences, roughly 25% seen once. General study findings and limits: It was held that diversity estimates obtained from one million T cells represented underestimates.

This clonotype has only a few counts. Antigen specificity is unknown. Separately, the same data were catalogued under a study of T cells of mothers and their children. That source reports: In this cohort, donors were three healthy Caucasian mothers plus their six children. Whether pairs are related or unrelated, thymic selection shapes their TCR recombination output in much the same way.

The TCR sequence derives from a boy under 18 in good health. The chain is built from TRBV10-2 and TRBJ2-5; D gene unclear. The sequencing input was blood. In DNA form, the CDR3 reads TGCGCCAGCAGTGAGCGGTCGGTAGACCGAGAGACCCAGTACTTC. It codes for CASSERSVDRETQYF.